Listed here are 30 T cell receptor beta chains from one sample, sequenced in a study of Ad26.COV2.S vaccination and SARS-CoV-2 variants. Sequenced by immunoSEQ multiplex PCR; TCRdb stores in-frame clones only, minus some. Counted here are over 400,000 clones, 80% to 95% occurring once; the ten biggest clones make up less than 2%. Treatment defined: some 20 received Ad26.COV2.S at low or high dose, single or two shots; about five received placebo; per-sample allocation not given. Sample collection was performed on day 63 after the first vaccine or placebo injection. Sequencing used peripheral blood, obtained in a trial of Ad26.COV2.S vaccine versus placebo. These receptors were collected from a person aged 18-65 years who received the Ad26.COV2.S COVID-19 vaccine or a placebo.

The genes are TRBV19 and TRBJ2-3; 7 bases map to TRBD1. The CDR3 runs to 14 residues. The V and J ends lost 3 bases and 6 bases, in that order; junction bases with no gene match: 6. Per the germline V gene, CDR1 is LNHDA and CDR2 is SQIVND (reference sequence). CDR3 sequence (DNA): TGTGCCAGTAGTATGTTGGACAGGCGCGATACGCAGTATTTT. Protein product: CASSMLDRRDTQYF.

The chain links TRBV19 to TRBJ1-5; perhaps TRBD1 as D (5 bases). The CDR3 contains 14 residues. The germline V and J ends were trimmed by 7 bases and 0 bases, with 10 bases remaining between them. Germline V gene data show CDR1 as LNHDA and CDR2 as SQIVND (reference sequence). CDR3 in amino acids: CASTDRNSNQPQHF. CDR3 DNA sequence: TGTGCCAGTACCGACAGAAATAGCAATCAGCCCCAGCATTTT.

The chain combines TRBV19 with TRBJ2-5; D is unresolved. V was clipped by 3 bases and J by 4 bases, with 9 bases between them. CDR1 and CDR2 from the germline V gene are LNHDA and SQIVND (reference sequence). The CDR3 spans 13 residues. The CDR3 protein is CASSIVSRETQYF. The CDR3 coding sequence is TGTGCCAGTAGTATTGTCTCCCGAGAGACCCAGTACTTC.

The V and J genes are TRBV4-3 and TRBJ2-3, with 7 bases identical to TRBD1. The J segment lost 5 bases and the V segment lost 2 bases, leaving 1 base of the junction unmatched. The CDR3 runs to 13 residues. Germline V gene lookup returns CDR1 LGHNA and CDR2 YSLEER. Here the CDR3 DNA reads TGCGCCAGCAGCCAAACAGGGGTAGATACGCAGTATTTT. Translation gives CASSQTGVDTQYF.

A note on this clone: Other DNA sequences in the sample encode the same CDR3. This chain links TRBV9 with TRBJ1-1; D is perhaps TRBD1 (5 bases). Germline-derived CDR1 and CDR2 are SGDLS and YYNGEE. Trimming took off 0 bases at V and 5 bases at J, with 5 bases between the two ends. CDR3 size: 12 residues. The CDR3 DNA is TGTGCCAGCAGCGTAGCAGGGACTGAAGCTTTCTTT. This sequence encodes CASSVAGTEAFF.

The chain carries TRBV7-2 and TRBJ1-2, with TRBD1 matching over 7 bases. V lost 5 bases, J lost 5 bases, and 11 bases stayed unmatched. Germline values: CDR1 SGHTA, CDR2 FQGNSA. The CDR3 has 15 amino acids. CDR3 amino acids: CASSARQGSIYGYTF. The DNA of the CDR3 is TGTGCCAGCAGCGCGCGACAGGGATCCATATATGGCTACACCTTC.

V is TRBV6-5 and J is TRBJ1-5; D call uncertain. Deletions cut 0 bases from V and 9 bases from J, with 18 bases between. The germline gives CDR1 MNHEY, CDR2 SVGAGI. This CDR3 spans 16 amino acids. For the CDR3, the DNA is TGTGCCAGCAGTTACTCGTTCTTTGGAGGTTCGATGCCCCAGCATTTT. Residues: CASSYSFFGGSMPQHF.

The CDR3 reads CASSQDTGGYSNQPQHF. The CDR3 bases are TGTGCCAGCAGCCAAGACACAGGGGGTTATAGCAATCAGCCCCAGCATTTT. The V gene is TRBV3-1 (or the pseudogene TRBV3-2), the J gene TRBJ1-5, with 8 positions matching TRBD1. V dropped 0 bases and J dropped 0; count of bases not matched to a gene: 4. The CDR3 contains 17 residues. Per the germline V gene, CDR1 is LGHDT and CDR2 is YNNKEL (reference sequence).

The CDR3, as DNA: TGTGCCAGCAGCCAACAGGGTTACGAGCAGTACTTC. Its translation is CASSQQGYEQYF. This chain uses TRBV13 with TRBJ2-7; the D gene is possibly TRBD1 (6 bases). V was shortened by 5 bases and J by 4 bases, with 9 bases between the two germline ends. Germline V lookup: CDR1 PRHDT, CDR2 FYEKMQ (reference sequence). CDR3 length: 12 amino acids.

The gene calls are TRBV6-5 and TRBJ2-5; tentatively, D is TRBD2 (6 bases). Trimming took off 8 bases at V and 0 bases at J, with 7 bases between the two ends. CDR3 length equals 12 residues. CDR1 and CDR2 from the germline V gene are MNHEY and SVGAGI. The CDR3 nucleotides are TGTGCCAGCCGGGGGAACCAAGAGACCCAGTACTTC. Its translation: CASRGNQETQYF.

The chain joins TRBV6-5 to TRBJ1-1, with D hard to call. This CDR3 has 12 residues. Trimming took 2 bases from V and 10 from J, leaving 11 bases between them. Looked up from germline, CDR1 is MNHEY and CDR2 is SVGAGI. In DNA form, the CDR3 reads TGTGCCAGCAGTTACCAAAGTAGCGGAGCTTTCTTT. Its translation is CASSYQSSGAFF.

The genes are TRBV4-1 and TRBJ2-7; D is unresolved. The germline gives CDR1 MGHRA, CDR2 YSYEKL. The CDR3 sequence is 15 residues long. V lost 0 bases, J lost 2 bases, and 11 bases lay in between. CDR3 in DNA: TGCGCCAGCAGCCAAGATAACAGCCATGCCTACGAGCAGTACTTC. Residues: CASSQDNSHAYEQYF.

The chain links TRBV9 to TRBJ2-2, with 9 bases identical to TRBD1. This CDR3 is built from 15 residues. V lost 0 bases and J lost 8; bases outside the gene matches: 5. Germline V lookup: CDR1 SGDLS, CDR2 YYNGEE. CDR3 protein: CASSVVGQGTGELFF. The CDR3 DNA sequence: TGTGCCAGCAGCGTAGTGGGACAGGGAACGGGGGAGCTGTTTTTT.

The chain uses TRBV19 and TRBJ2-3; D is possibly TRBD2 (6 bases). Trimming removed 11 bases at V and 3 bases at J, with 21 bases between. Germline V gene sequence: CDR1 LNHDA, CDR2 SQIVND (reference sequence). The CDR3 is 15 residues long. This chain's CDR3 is CAYHRTSWATDTQYF. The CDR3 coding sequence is TGTGCCTACCACCGAACTAGCTGGGCGACAGATACGCAGTATTTT.

CDR3 sequence: CASSGQGEMSGYTF. The DNA of the CDR3 is TGTGCCAGCAGCGGACAGGGGGAGATGAGTGGCTACACCTTC. The chain combines TRBV6-6 with TRBJ1-2; 10 bases are shared with TRBD1. J lost 7 bases, V lost 6 bases, and 8 bases had no gene match. Germline-derived CDR1 and CDR2 are MNHNY and SVGAGI (reference sequence). The CDR3 runs 14 residues.

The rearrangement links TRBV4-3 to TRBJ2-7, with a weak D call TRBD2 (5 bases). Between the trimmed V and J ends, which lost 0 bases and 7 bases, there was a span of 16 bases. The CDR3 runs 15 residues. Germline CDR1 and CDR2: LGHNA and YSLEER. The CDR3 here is CASSQDPGIPTEQYF. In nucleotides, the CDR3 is TGCGCCAGCAGCCAAGATCCGGGGATACCTACTGAGCAGTACTTC.

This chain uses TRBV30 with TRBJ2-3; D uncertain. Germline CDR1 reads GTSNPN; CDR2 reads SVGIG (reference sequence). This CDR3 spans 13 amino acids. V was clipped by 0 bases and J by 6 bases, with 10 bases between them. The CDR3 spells CAWSVPGSDTQYF. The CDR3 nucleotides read TGTGCCTGGAGTGTACCCGGCTCGGATACGCAGTATTTT.

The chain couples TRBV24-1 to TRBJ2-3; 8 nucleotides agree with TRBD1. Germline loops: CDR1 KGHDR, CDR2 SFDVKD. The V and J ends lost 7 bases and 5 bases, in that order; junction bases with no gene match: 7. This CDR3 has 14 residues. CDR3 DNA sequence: TGTGCCACCAGACCAGGGGGCATGAGAGATACGCAGTATTTT. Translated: CATRPGGMRDTQYF.

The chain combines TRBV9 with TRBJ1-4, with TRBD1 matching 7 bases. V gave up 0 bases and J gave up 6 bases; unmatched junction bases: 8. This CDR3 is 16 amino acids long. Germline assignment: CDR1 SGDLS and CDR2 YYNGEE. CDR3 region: CASSVEGGQPDEKLFF. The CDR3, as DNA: TGTGCCAGCAGCGTAGAGGGGGGACAGCCGGATGAAAAACTGTTTTTT.

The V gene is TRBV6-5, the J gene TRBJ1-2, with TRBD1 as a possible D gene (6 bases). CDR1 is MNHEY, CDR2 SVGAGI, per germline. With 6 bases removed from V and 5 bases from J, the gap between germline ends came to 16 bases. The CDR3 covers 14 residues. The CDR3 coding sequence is TGTGCCAGCAGCCCCGGGACACAATCGTATGGCTACACCTTC. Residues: CASSPGTQSYGYTF.

CDR3 loop: CASSPRITSGAYNEQFF. Written as DNA, the CDR3 is TGTGCCAGCTCACCCCGGATCACCTCAGGTGCCTACAATGAGCAGTTCTTC. J is TRBJ2-1 and V is TRBV18, with D unresolved. Germline V CDR1 and CDR2: KGHSH, LQKENI. V lost 3 bases, J lost 2 bases, and 17 bases lay in between. CDR3 size: 17 residues.

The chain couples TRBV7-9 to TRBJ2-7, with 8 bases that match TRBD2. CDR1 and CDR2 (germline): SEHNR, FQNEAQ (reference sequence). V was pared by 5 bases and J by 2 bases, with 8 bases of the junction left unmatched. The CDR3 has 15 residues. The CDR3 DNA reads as TGTGCCAGCAGCCCCCGGGGGGGTTACACCTACGAGCAGTACTTC. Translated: CASSPRGGYTYEQYF.

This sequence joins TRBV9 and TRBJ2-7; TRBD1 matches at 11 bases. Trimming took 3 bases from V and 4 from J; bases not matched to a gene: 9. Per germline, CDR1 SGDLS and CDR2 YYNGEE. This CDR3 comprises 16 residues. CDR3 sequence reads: CASSAGQGAGWYEQYF. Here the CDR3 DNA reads TGTGCCAGCAGCGCCGGACAGGGGGCGGGTTGGTACGAGCAGTACTTC.

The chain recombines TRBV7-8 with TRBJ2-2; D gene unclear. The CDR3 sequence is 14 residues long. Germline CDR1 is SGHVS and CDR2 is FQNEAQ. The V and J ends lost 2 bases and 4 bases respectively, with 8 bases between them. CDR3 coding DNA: TGTGCCAGCAGCTTACAGCAAGGCACCGGGGAGCTGTTTTTT. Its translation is CASSLQQGTGELFF.

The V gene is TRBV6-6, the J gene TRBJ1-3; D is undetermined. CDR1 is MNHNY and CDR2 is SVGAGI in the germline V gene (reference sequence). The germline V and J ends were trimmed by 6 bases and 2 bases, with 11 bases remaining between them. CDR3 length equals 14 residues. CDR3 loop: CASSPPTTGNTIYF. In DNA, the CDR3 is TGTGCCAGCAGCCCCCCAACTACTGGAAACACCATATATTTT.

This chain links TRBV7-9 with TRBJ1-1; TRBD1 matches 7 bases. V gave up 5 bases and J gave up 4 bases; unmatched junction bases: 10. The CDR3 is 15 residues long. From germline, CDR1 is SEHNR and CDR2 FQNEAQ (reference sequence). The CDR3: CASSPTTGSVTEAFF. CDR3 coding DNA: TGTGCCAGCAGCCCCACGACAGGGTCGGTCACTGAAGCTTTCTTT.

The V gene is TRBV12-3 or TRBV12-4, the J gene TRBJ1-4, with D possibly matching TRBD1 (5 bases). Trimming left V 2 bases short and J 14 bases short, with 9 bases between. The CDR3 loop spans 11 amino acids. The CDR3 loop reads CASSLRGFLFF. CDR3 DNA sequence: TGTGCCAGCAGTTTAAGGGGATTTCTGTTTTTT.

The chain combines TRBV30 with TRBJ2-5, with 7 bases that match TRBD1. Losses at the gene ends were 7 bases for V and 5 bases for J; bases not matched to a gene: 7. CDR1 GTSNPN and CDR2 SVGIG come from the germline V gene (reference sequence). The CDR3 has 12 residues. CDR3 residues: CASLPRGETQYF. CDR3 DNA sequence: TGTGCCTCTCTGCCCAGGGGGGAGACCCAGTACTTC. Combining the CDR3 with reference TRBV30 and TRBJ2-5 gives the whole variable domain SQTIHQWPATLVQPVGSPLSLECTVEGTSNPNLYWYRQAAGRGLQLLFYSVGIGQISSEVPQNLSASRPQDRQFILSSKKLLLSDSGFYLCASLPRGETQYFGPGTRLLVL.

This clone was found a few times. The chain's CDR3 is CAIRDSGEGTYEQYF. The CDR3 region has the DNA TGTGCCATCAGAGATAGCGGGGAGGGTACCTACGAGCAGTACTTC. The chain recombines TRBV10-3 with TRBJ2-7; 8 nucleotides align to TRBD2. This CDR3 contains 15 residues. Germline CDR1 is ENHRY and CDR2 is SYGVKD. V was pared by 6 bases and J by 2 bases, with 9 bases of the junction left unmatched.

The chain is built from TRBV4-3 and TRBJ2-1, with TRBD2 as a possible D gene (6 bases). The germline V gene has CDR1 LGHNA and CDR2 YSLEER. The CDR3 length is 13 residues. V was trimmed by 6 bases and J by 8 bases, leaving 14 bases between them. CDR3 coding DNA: TGCGCCAGCAGTCCCCAGGCGGGGTATGAGCAGTTCTTC. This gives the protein CASSPQAGYEQFF.